A selection of T cell receptor beta chains follows, all from one sample in a study of T cells in Graves' hyperthyroidism and ophthalmopathy. Each CDR3 protein is one row after TCRdb ran MiXCR on the multiplex PCR reads. The sample holds hundreds of thousands of distinct CDR3 sequences; 30% to 40% are singletons and the top ten take about a third. The sample taken for sequencing was blood. The receptors derive from a woman between 40 and 50 years old with Graves' hyperthyroidism. Each CDR3 is given with its conserved first and last residue. The order of the fields is D gene, V gene, clone size, J gene, CDR3 protein, CDR3 DNA. The D gene is left open where the match is weak. Clone size is given for some rows only: seen once, a few or many times, or a class if the clone is expanded.

TRBD1	TRBV7-9	many	TRBJ2-7	CASSWDRNYEQYF	TGTGCCAGCAGCTGGGACAGGAACTACGAGCAGTACTTC
TRBD2	TRBV10-3	NA	TRBJ2-1	CAINGLAGGDGEQFF	TGTGCCATCAACGGACTAGCGGGAGGGGATGGTGAGCAGTTCTTC
TRBD1	TRBV7-9	many	TRBJ1-1	CASSLGDREGPEAFF	TGTGCCAGCAGCTTAGGGGACAGGGAGGGACCTGAAGCTTTCTTT
TRBD2	TRBV7-2	NA	TRBJ2-1	CASRHLMGLAGGPSEQFF	TGTGCCAGCAGACACCTTATGGGACTAGCGGGGGGGCCCTCTGAGCAGTTCTTC
TRBD2	TRBV5-1	few	TRBJ2-2	CASSPSGTSAGELFF	TGCGCCAGCAGCCCTTCCGGGACTAGCGCCGGGGAGCTGTTTTTT
NA	TRBV19	many	TRBJ1-2	CASSSQGRYGNYGYTF	TGTGCCAGTAGTTCACAGGGAAGGTACGGAAACTATGGCTACACCTTC
TRBD2	TRBV7-9	few	TRBJ2-7	CASSLGGRAGNEQYF	TGTGCCAGCAGTTTAGGCGGGAGGGCCGGAAACGAGCAGTACTTC
NA	TRBV7-2	many	TRBJ2-5	CAIGRFQETQYF	TGTGCCATCGGACGGTTCCAAGAGACCCAGTACTTC
TRBD2	TRBV20-1	NA	TRBJ2-6	CSASGTSGATGANVLTF	TGCAGTGCTAGTGGGACTAGCGGGGCTACTGGGGCCAACGTCCTGACTTTC
NA	TRBV7-6	many	TRBJ1-6	CASSLRARESSYNSPLHF	TGTGCCAGCAGCTTACGGGCCAGGGAAAGCTCCTATAATTCACCCCTCCACTTT
NA	TRBV2	many	TRBJ1-5	CASSDLRSQPQHF	TGTGCCAGCAGTGATTTACGTAGCCAGCCCCAGCATTTT
NA	TRBV7-2	NA	TRBJ2-5	CASRPDETQYF	TGTGCCAGCAGGCCCGACGAGACCCAGTACTTC
NA	TRBV6-9	NA	TRBJ1-1	CANSLLGRERGEAFF	TGTGCCAACAGTTTACTTGGCAGGGAGAGGGGTGAAGCTTTCTTT
TRBD2	TRBV5-1	NA	TRBJ2-7	CASSSRTSGISYEQYF	TGCGCCAGCAGCTCGCGAACAAGCGGGATCTCCTACGAGCAGTACTTC
TRBD1	TRBV5-1	few	TRBJ2-2	CASSVGTVTGELFF	TGCGCCAGCAGCGTTGGGACAGTGACCGGGGAGCTGTTTTTT
TRBD2	TRBV20-1	many	TRBJ2-7	CSARDGLGNYEQYF	TGCAGTGCTAGAGATGGACTAGGGAACTACGAGCAGTACTTC
NA	TRBV12-3/TRBV12-4	NA	TRBJ1-1	CASSLIGMNTEAFF	TGTGCCAGCAGTTTAATCGGCATGAACACTGAAGCTTTCTTT
TRBD2	TRBV20-1	many	TRBJ2-7	CSGGGNSYEQYF	TGCAGTGGCGGGGGGAACTCCTACGAGCAGTACTTC
NA	TRBV12-3/TRBV12-4	NA	TRBJ1-2	CASRRVGTFYGYTF	TGTGCCAGCCGTCGGGTAGGGACATTCTATGGCTACACCTTC
TRBD2	TRBV4-2	many	TRBJ2-5	CASSRELAGGETQYF	TGTGCCAGCAGCCGTGAACTAGCGGGAGGGGAGACCCAGTACTTC
TRBD1	TRBV19	NA	TRBJ1-1	CASSFGQGDTEAFF	TGTGCCAGTAGTTTCGGACAGGGAGACACTGAAGCTTTCTTT
TRBD2	TRBV11-2	NA	TRBJ2-7	CASSSNSGTFYEQYF	TGTGCCAGCAGCAGTAATAGCGGGACCTTCTACGAGCAGTACTTC
NA	TRBV12-3/TRBV12-4	many	TRBJ1-4	CASTSHRPNEKLFF	TGTGCCAGCACCTCACACAGACCCAATGAAAAACTGTTTTTT
NA	TRBV6-2/TRBV6-3	NA	TRBJ1-1	CAISYSTGMGVGTEAFF	TGTGCCATCAGTTACTCGACCGGGATGGGTGTTGGCACTGAAGCTTTCTTT
NA	TRBV7-8	NA	TRBJ2-5	CASSLVRVTNTGETQYF	TGTGCCAGCAGCTTAGTGCGGGTCACCAACACCGGGGAGACCCAGTACTTC
NA	TRBV29-1	many	TRBJ1-2	CSVEDRRGSRLAWGGYTF	TGCAGCGTTGAAGATCGGAGGGGAAGCCGGCTGGCCTGGGGTGGCTACACCTTC
NA	TRBV6-5	NA	TRBJ1-5	CASRPSNQPQHF	TGTGCCAGCCGCCCCAGCAATCAGCCCCAGCATTTT
TRBD2	TRBV20-1	few	TRBJ2-7	CSASSYLSGGTYEQYF	TGCAGTGCTAGTAGTTATCTGAGCGGGGGGACCTACGAGCAGTACTTC
NA	TRBV7-2	NA	TRBJ2-7	CASSGGGQGAYEQYF	TGTGCCAGCTCGGGGGGCGGACAGGGAGCCTACGAGCAGTACTTC
NA	TRBV7-2	few	TRBJ2-2	CASSSQALRGLGELFF	TGTGCCAGCAGCTCCCAGGCTCTCAGGGGCCTTGGGGAGCTGTTTTTT
NA	TRBV2	few	TRBJ2-5	CASRVSETQYF	TGTGCCAGCAGGGTCTCAGAGACCCAGTACTTC